A single sample is the source of the 22 T cell receptor beta chains below, sequenced in a study of beta chain features in type 1 diabetes. Notes on the study in general: TCRB CDR3s from Type 1 diabetes patients were moderately but significantly shorter in all four CD4+ subsets.

Since all of the isolated RNA was reverse transcribed, expressed TCRB transcripts were what got sequenced. Some clones are missing from TCRdb's copy, which holds only in-frame ones; the method was immunoSEQ multiplex PCR. The sample yields approximately 360,000 clones, 10% to 15% seen once. Their recognized antigens are unknown. Specimen: naive CD4+ T cells from blood. Receptors were obtained from a woman aged 18 to 35 with type 1 diabetes.

This clone was counted between two and nine times. V is TRBV30 and J is TRBJ1-1, with 9 positions matching TRBD1. Germline V gene sequence: CDR1 GTSNPN, CDR2 SVGIG (reference sequence). V shed 7 bases, J shed 13 bases, and the junction held 13 bases outside the gene matches. CDR3 length: 12 amino acids. CDR3 region: CASRPGQGNDFF. The CDR3 DNA sequence: TGTGCCTCTCGACCGGGACAGGGAAATGATTTCTTT.

This clone occurred a few times. This sample also contains other DNA sequences that code for the same CDR3. The chain has TRBV18 and TRBJ1-2, with D perhaps TRBD1 (6 bases). The germline V gene encodes CDR1 KGHSH and CDR2 LQKENI. The length of the CDR3 is 13 residues. The V gene lost 3 bases and the J gene lost 4 bases, with 9 bases spanning the gap. CDR3: CASSPRDTYGYTF. The CDR3 bases are TGTGCCAGCTCACCTCGGGACACCTATGGCTACACCTTC.

This clone has a single count. The chain employs TRBV9 and TRBJ2-1; D gene ambiguous. Trimming removed 0 bases from V and 9 bases from J, with 7 bases in between. The CDR3 length is 12 residues. CDR1 SGDLS and CDR2 YYNGEE come from the germline V gene. CDR3 nucleotides: TGTGCCAGCAGCGTAGATTTCAGTGAGCAGTTCTTC. It translates to CASSVDFSEQFF.

This clone was detected only a few times. The CDR3 coding sequence is TGTGCCAGCTCACCGCGGTCGGGAACTGAAGCTTTCTTT. This translates into CASSPRSGTEAFF. This rearrangement joins TRBV18 to TRBJ1-1; no definite D call. CDR3 length equals 13 residues. Trimming took off 3 bases at V and 5 bases at J, with 10 bases between the two ends. Germline values: CDR1 KGHSH, CDR2 LQKENI. Drawing the rest from reference TRBV18 and TRBJ1-1, the complete variable domain is NAGVMQNPRHLVRRRGQEARLRCSPMKGHSHVYWYRQLPEEGLKFMVYLQKENIIDESGMPKERFSAEFPKEGPSILRIQQVVRGDSAAYFCASSPRSGTEAFFGQGTRLTVV.

As for this clone: In the same sample, other DNA sequences code for this CDR3. The chain carries TRBV30 and TRBJ2-1, with a possible D match to TRBD2 (6 bases). V was shortened by 0 bases and J by 0 bases, with 6 bases between the two germline ends. The germline V gene encodes CDR1 GTSNPN and CDR2 SVGIG (reference sequence). This CDR3 comprises 14 residues. DNA of the CDR3: TGTGCCTGGAGTGTGGGGGGCTCCTACAATGAGCAGTTCTTC. It translates to CAWSVGGSYNEQFF.

The chain uses TRBV7-8 and TRBJ1-5, with D perhaps TRBD1 (5 bases). The V end lost 2 bases, the J end lost 10 bases, and 18 bases lay between the germline ends. The CDR3 spans 15 residues. CDR1 is SGHVS and CDR2 is FQNEAQ in the germline V gene. The CDR3 is CASSLIGTEGQPQHF. CDR3 in DNA: TGTGCCAGCAGCTTAATCGGGACGGAGGGCCAACCCCAGCATTTT. The full variable domain, completed using reference TRBV7-8 and TRBJ1-5, is GAGVSQSPRYKVAKRGQDVALRCDPISGHVSLFWYQQALGQGPEFLTYFQNEAQLDKSGLPSDRFFAERPEGSVSTLKIQRTQQEDSAVYLCASSLIGTEGQPQHFGDGTRLSIL.

V is TRBV7-8 and J is TRBJ2-5, with TRBD1 identical over 10 bases. This CDR3 comprises 16 residues. Germline CDR1 SGHVS, CDR2 FQNEAQ. The J segment lost 7 bases and the V segment lost 6 bases, leaving 14 bases of the junction unmatched. The DNA of the CDR3 is TGTGCCAGCAGGCTCAATGCCGGGACAGGGGACGGGACCCAGTACTTC. Its translation is CASRLNAGTGDGTQYF. The full variable domain, in which reference TRBV7-8 and TRBJ2-5 provide the parts outside the CDR3, is GAGVSQSPRYKVAKRGQDVALRCDPISGHVSLFWYQQALGQGPEFLTYFQNEAQLDKSGLPSDRFFAERPEGSVSTLKIQRTQQEDSAVYLCASRLNAGTGDGTQYFGPGTRLLVL.

This clone was seen a few times. The chain couples TRBV5-1 to TRBJ1-1, with D possibly being TRBD1 (5 bases). The CDR3 consists of 14 residues. Germline CDR1 SGHRS, CDR2 YFSETQ. V was trimmed by 5 bases and J by 5 bases, leaving 16 bases between them. The CDR3 protein is CASRRGQGKTEAFF. CDR3 sequence (DNA): TGCGCCAGCAGAAGAGGTCAGGGTAAAACTGAAGCTTTCTTT.

The chain joins TRBV19 to TRBJ1-6; possible D gene TRBD1, 5 bases. Trimming stripped 11 bases from V and 5 bases from J, with 16 bases between. Germline values: CDR1 LNHDA, CDR2 SQIVND (reference sequence). The CDR3 totals 14 residues. The CDR3, as DNA: TGTGCCTCCACAGGTCAACGGAATAATTCACCCCTCCACTTT. The encoded protein is CASTGQRNNSPLHF.

This clone was seen only a few times. The gene calls are TRBV29-1 and TRBJ1-5; 7 positions match TRBD1. Germline CDR1 and CDR2: SQVTM and ANQGSEA. V was clipped by 4 bases and J by 4 bases; unmatched bases: 4. This CDR3 region has 13 residues. The CDR3 DNA sequence: TGCAGCGTTGGGACAGGCCTAAATCAGCCCCAGCATTTT. The encoded protein is CSVGTGLNQPQHF.

This clone was counted a few times. The rearrangement uses TRBV29-1 and TRBJ2-5, with TRBD1 matching 9 bases. The J call could be wrong; TRBJ2-7 is a better fit for the DNA end. The CDR3 consists of 14 residues. Germline CDR1 SQVTM, CDR2 ANQGSEA. For the CDR3, the DNA is TGCAGCGTAGCCGGGACAGGGCCTATCTACGAGCAGTACTTC. Amino acid sequence: CSVAGTGPIYEQYF.

DNA for the CDR3: TGTGCCAGCTCACCACCGTCAGAAAGCCAAGAGACCCAGTACTTC. Its translation: CASSPPSESQETQYF. V is TRBV18 and J is TRBJ2-5; no reliable D call. The CDR3 is made up of 15 amino acids. Germline CDR1 reads KGHSH; CDR2 reads LQKENI. Trimming stripped 0 bases from V and 1 base from J, with 9 bases between.

The rearrangement links TRBV7-9 to TRBJ2-5; D not resolved. CDR3 length: 11 amino acids. Germline CDR1 and CDR2: SEHNR and FQNEAQ (reference sequence). V was shortened by 4 bases and J by 5 bases, with 5 bases between the two germline ends. The CDR3 nucleotides read TGTGCCAGCAGCTACAAGGAGACCCAGTACTTC. It translates to CASSYKETQYF.

This clone has just a few counts. The CDR3 DNA is TGCAGCGTTTTTGGCAGGTCCCTCGACAATGAGCAGTTCTTC. Protein sequence: CSVFGRSLDNEQFF. This rearrangement joins TRBV29-1 to TRBJ2-1; D not certain. With 5 bases removed from V and 5 bases from J, the gap between germline ends came to 16 bases. The CDR3 is 14 residues long. Germline loops: CDR1 SQVTM, CDR2 ANQGSEA.

This clone appeared a single time. V usage is TRBV2 and J usage is TRBJ2-3; 8 bases map to TRBD1. Germline V gene data show CDR1 as SNHLY and CDR2 as FYNNEI. With 6 bases clipped from V and 1 base from J, the junction kept 6 bases outside the gene matches. There are 15 residues in the CDR3. CDR3 protein: CASSKDRAGTDTQYF. Written as DNA, the CDR3 is TGTGCCAGCAGCAAGGACAGGGCGGGCACAGATACGCAGTATTTT.

Turning to this clone: This specimen includes other DNA sequences encoding the same CDR3. The chain combines TRBV5-1 with TRBJ1-5; maybe TRBD1 (6 bases). V lost 0 bases, J lost 4 bases, and 11 bases lay in between. The CDR3 loop spans 15 amino acids. The germline gives CDR1 SGHRS, CDR2 YFSETQ. The CDR3 loop is CASSLGQGWNQPQHF. CDR3 bases: TGCGCCAGCAGCTTGGGCCAGGGGTGGAATCAGCCCCAGCATTTT.

The sample holds a few counts of this clone. The gene calls are TRBV6-5 and TRBJ1-6; D unresolved. CDR1 MNHEY and CDR2 SVGAGI come from the germline V gene. The V and J ends lost 2 bases and 10 bases respectively, with 6 bases between them. This CDR3 is built from 12 residues. In nucleotides, the CDR3 is TGTGCCAGCAGTTACCGGTTCTCACCCCTCCACTTT. This codes for CASSYRFSPLHF.

The V gene is TRBV19, the J gene TRBJ1-5; 9 nucleotides align to TRBD1. The CDR3 covers 14 residues. V lost 3 bases and J lost 6; bases outside the gene matches: 3. Germline CDR1 and CDR2: LNHDA and SQIVND (reference sequence). CDR3 nucleotide sequence: TGTGCCAGTAGTATTTTGGGACAGGGTCAGCCCCAGCATTTT. It specifies CASSILGQGQPQHF. The full variable domain, rest sourced from reference TRBV19 and TRBJ1-5, is DGGITQSPKYLFRKEGQNVTLSCEQNLNHDAMYWYRQDPGQGLRLIYYSQIVNDFQKGDIAEGYSVSREKKESFPLTVTSAQKNPTAFYLCASSILGQGQPQHFGDGTRLSIL.

This clone showed up just a few times. V is TRBV5-1 and J is TRBJ2-3; 8 nucleotides agree with TRBD2. CDR1 is SGHRS, CDR2 YFSETQ, per germline. This CDR3 is built from 14 residues. Trimming took 0 bases from V and 10 from J; bases not matched to a gene: 7. CDR3 nucleotides: TGCGCCAGCAGCTTGGCGGGGGGGCCTCCGGCGCAGTATTTT. Protein: CASSLAGGPPAQYF.

The V gene is TRBV4-1, the J gene TRBJ2-3; a weak D match, TRBD2 (6 bases). Germline assignment: CDR1 MGHRA and CDR2 YSYEKL. The germline V and J ends were trimmed by 4 bases and 3 bases, with 8 bases remaining between them. The CDR3 loop spans 13 amino acids. The CDR3 coding sequence is TGCGCCAGCAGCCTCGCGGGAACAGATACGCAGTATTTT. It is translated as CASSLAGTDTQYF.

The V gene is TRBV7-2, the J gene TRBJ2-2; 12 positions match TRBD2. CDR1 is SGHTA, CDR2 FQGNSA, per germline. The CDR3 spans 19 residues. After removal of 6 bases from V and 0 bases from J, the junction contained 11 bases not matched to a gene. For the CDR3, the DNA is TGTGCCAGCAGGTCGACAAGACTAGCGGGAGATGCGAACACCGGGGAGCTGTTTTTT. Translation: CASRSTRLAGDANTGELFF.

This sequence joins TRBV1 and TRBJ2-1; TRBD1, as called in the table, went unchecked against the DNA. TRBV1 is a pseudogene segment. This CDR3 has 16 residues. The CDR3 is CTSSPNDRSPYNEQFF. The CDR3 bases are TGCACCAGCAGCCCAAATGACAGGTCCCCCTACAATGAGCAGTTCTTC.